This T cell receptor (beta chain) was recorded in a study of cytomegalovirus exposure and HLA in healthy donors. This clone came up a few times. Trimming took 1 base from V and 5 from J, leaving 15 bases between them. Looked up from germline, CDR1 is SGHNT and CDR2 is YYREEE (reference sequence). This CDR3 spans 16 amino acids. Libraries were prepared by immunoSEQ multiplex PCR; TCRdb keeps only in-frame clonotypes and omits some of them. Seen here are around 160,000 clones, around four fifths observed once, and the top ten hold 2% to 2.5%. The clonotype was recovered from a man aged 25-45 years in good health and CMV-seropositive. The rearrangement links TRBV5-4 to TRBJ2-2; D possibly corresponds to TRBD2 (5 bases). The specimen was PBMCs. CDR3 nucleotides: TGTGCCAGCAGCTTGCGGGGTCAGGCTATAACCGGGGAGCTGTTTTTT. Translation gives CASSLRGQAITGELFF.